These T cell receptor beta chains were read from a single sample in a study of blood T cell repertoires in COVID-19. Assay: immunoSEQ multiplex PCR; the TCRdb copy retains only in-frame clones and omits some. The data contain under 300,000 clones, roughly 85% of them seen just once; the ten biggest clones take up over 8.5%. Sequencing was carried out using peripheral blood. The receptors were sampled from a woman between 45 and 65 years old who had recovered from COVID-19. Both conserved end residues are part of each CDR3. The D gene is left open where the match is weak. Clone size is not always given. Where it is, it says once, few, many or a class for expanded clones.

TGTGCCAGCAGCTTAGGGGACAGGCAATACAATGAGCAGTTCTTC CASSLGDRQYNEQFF TRBV5-4 . TRBJ2-1 TRBD1
TGTGCCAGCAGGGCGACAGGAACAGGCTTTAATCAGCCCCAGCATTTT CASRATGTGFNQPQHF TRBV27 . TRBJ1-5 .
TGCGCCAGCAGCAGCGGACTAGCGGGGGGGCCCGACGAGCAGTACTTC CASSSGLAGGPDEQYF TRBV5-1 once TRBJ2-7 TRBD2
TGCGCCAGCAGCCAAGATATTACCCCCGCAGGGACCCAGTACTTC CASSQDITPAGTQYF TRBV4-3 . TRBJ2-5 .
TGTGCCAGCAGTTACTACGGTAGCGGGAGGGCTGGCCAAGAGACCCAGTACTTC CASSYYGSGRAGQETQYF TRBV6-2/TRBV6-3 . TRBJ2-5 TRBD2
TGTGCCAGCAGTATAAGGACAGGGGTCAACGAGCAGTACTTC CASSIRTGVNEQYF TRBV6-5 . TRBJ2-7 TRBD1
TGCGCCAGCAGCCAAGACAGGGGGCCCTACGAGCAGTACTTC CASSQDRGPYEQYF TRBV4-3 . TRBJ2-7 TRBD1
TGTGCCAGCAGCTTAGAAGGGACTAGTGATTCAGATACGCAGTATTTT CASSLEGTSDSDTQYF TRBV11-3 few TRBJ2-3 TRBD2
TGTGCCAGCTCACCGGGACAGGAATATGGCTACACCTTC CASSPGQEYGYTF TRBV18 . TRBJ1-2 TRBD1
TGTGCCAGCAGCTTAGTAGCAGGGGATAACTATGGCTACACCTTC CASSLVAGDNYGYTF TRBV7-2 . TRBJ1-2 .
TGTGCCAGCAGTGAATCTAGCGGGGGCCTCGCCTCGTTCTTC CASSESSGGLASFF TRBV2 . TRBJ2-1 TRBD2
TGCAGCGTTGTAGGTGCAGGGTTGTGGACTGAAGCTTTCTTT CSVVGAGLWTEAFF TRBV29-1 . TRBJ1-1 .
TGCGCCAGCAGCCGAGGCGGACTAGCGAGTTCCTACAATGAGCAGTTCTTC CASSRGGLASSYNEQFF TRBV4-3 . TRBJ2-1 TRBD2
TGTGCCAGCAGCGTCCAGACAGAGAACATTCAGTACTTC CASSVQTENIQYF TRBV9 once TRBJ2-4 .
TGTGCCAGCAAATCCGGACAGGGGGGCTATGGCTACACCTTC CASKSGQGGYGYTF TRBV27 . TRBJ1-2 TRBD1
TGTGCCAGCAGCGACCGGGACAGCTACACCGGGGAGCTGTTTTTT CASSDRDSYTGELFF TRBV9 . TRBJ2-2 TRBD1
TGTGCCAGCACTCCAGGGGGCGGACGCGAGCAGTACTTC CASTPGGGREQYF TRBV7-9 . TRBJ2-7 TRBD1
TGTGCCAGCAGCCCGGGACAGTCCTACGAGCAGTACTTC CASSPGQSYEQYF TRBV9 . TRBJ2-7 TRBD1
TGTGCCAGCAGCCAAGAGCGGGGGGGCCAAGAGACCCAGTACTTC CASSQERGGQETQYF TRBV4-2 few TRBJ2-5 TRBD2
TGTGCCAGTAACTCAGGGGACATGGATACGCAGTATTTT CASNSGDMDTQYF TRBV19 . TRBJ2-3 .
TGTGCCTGGAGTACAGACACTAGCACAGATACGCAGTATTTT CAWSTDTSTDTQYF TRBV30 . TRBJ2-3 .
TGTGCCAGCAGTACACCCCCGGGACAGGGGAATGAAAAACTGTTTTTT CASSTPPGQGNEKLFF TRBV25-1 once TRBJ1-4 TRBD1
TGTGCCAGCAGCTTGTCGGGGGGACAGCCCCAGCATTTT CASSLSGGQPQHF TRBV5-4 . TRBJ1-5 .
TGTGCCAGTAGTATTGGGACAGGGGGCGGGAGGTCAGATACGCAGTATTTT CASSIGTGGGRSDTQYF TRBV19 . TRBJ2-3 TRBD1
TGTGCCTGGAGTCCGCGGGGGGAGCTGTTTTTT CAWSPRGELFF TRBV30 . TRBJ2-2 .
TGTGCAGCAGCGACCGACTATGGCTACACCTTC CAAATDYGYTF TRBV28 . TRBJ1-2 .
TGTGCCAGCAGCACGGGAGCGGGAGAGACCCAGTACTTC CASSTGAGETQYF TRBV5-6 . TRBJ2-5 .
TGTGCCTGGAGTCCCCCTAGCGGGAGGTACCAAGAGACCCAGTACTTC CAWSPPSGRYQETQYF TRBV30 . TRBJ2-5 TRBD2
TGCGCCAGCAGCTTGAACCAGTACAATGAGCAGTTCTTC CASSLNQYNEQFF TRBV5-1 . TRBJ2-1 .
TGTGCCAGTGGACAGGAAAAACTGTTTTTT CASGQEKLFF TRBV19 . TRBJ1-4 .
TGTGCCAGCAGTTTCATAGCGGGGGTTCGTACAGATACGCAGTATTTT CASSFIAGVRTDTQYF TRBV27 . TRBJ2-3 TRBD2
TGTGCCAGTAGTATGACAGACCCCTACGAGCAGTACTTC CASSMTDPYEQYF TRBV19 . TRBJ2-7 .
TGCAGCGTGACCACCGGGACAGTCACAGATACGCAGTATTTT CSVTTGTVTDTQYF TRBV29-1 . TRBJ2-3 TRBD1
TGTGCCAGACAGGGGTCAGGAACAGATACGCAGTATTTT CARQGSGTDTQYF TRBV30 . TRBJ2-3 TRBD1